This T cell receptor (beta chain) emerged from a study of blood T cell repertoires in COVID-19. Study details: Sites across the United States, Italy and Spain contributed samples from acute and convalescent COVID-19. Sample material is recorded as cDNA or gDNA derived from T cells, B-cell-depleted T cells, or PBMCs.

This clone was observed at least ten times. In the same sample, other DNA sequences code for this CDR3. As processed by the authors: For nucleated cells, counts were estimated from reference gene primer amplification. Generated by immunoSEQ multiplex PCR, the TCRdb table keeps only in-frame clones and is missing some. The DNA was the basis for D and trimming; V, J and clone size are from that table. This sample has more than 85,000 clones; 81% occur once, and the top ten carry 37%. The sample consisted of peripheral blood. The clonotype originates from a man older than 75 with acute or convalescent COVID-19.

The CDR3 is CASSPGQPYNSPLHF. As DNA, the CDR3 is TGTGCCAGTAGCCCGGGACAGCCCTATAATTCACCCCTCCACTTT. The gene calls are TRBV19 and TRBJ1-6; TRBD1 agrees at 7 bases. From germline, CDR1 is LNHDA and CDR2 SQIVND (reference sequence). The CDR3 runs to 15 residues. J was trimmed by 2 bases and V by 6 bases; bases with no gene match: 4. Supplemented by reference TRBV19 and TRBJ1-6, the full variable domain reads DGGITQSPKYLFRKEGQNVTLSCEQNLNHDAMYWYRQDPGQGLRLIYYSQIVNDFQKGDIAEGYSVSREKKESFPLTVTSAQKNPTAFYLCASSPGQPYNSPLHFGNGTRLTVT.